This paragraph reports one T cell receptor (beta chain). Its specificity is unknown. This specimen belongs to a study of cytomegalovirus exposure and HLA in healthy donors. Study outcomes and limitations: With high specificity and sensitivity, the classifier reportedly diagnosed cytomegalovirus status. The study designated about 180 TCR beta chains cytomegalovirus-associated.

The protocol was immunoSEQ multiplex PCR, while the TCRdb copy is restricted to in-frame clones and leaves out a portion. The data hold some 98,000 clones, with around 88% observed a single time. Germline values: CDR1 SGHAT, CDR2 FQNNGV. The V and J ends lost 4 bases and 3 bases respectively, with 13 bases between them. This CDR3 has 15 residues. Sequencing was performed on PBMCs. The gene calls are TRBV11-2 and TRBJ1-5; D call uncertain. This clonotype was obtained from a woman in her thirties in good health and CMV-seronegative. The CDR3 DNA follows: TGTGCCAGCAGCTCGACTCGGGGTTCCAATCAGCCCCAGCATTTT. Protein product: CASSSTRGSNQPQHF.